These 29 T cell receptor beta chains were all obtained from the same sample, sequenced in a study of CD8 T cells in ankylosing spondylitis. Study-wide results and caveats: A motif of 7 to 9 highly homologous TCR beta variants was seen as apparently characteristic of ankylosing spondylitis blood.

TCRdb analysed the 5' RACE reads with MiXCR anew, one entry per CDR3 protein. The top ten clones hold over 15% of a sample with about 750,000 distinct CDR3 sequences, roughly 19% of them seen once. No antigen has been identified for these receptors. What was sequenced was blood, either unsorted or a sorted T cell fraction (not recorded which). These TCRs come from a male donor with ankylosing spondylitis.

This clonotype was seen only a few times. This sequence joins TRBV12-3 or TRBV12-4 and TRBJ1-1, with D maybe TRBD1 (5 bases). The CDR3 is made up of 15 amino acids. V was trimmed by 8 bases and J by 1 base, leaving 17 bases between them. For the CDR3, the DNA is TGTGCCAGCCGATGGCAGGGCGGCGAGAACACTGAAGCTTTCTTT. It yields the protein CASRWQGGENTEAFF.

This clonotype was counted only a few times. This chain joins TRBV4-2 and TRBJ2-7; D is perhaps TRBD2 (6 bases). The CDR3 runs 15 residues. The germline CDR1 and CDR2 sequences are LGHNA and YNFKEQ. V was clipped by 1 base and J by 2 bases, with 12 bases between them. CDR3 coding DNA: TGTGCCAGCAGCCAAGGACGGGAGTGGCCCTACGAGCAGTACTTC. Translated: CASSQGREWPYEQYF.

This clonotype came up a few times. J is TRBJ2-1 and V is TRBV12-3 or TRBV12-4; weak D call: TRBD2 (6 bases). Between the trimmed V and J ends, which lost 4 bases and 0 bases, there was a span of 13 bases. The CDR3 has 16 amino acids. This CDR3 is CASSSIAASSYNEQFF. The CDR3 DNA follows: TGTGCCAGCAGTTCAATAGCGGCAAGCTCCTACAATGAGCAGTTCTTC.

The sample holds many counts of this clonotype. In nucleotides, the CDR3 is TGTGCCAGCAGTATAGGACCCTACTACGAGCAGTACTTC. Translated: CASSIGPYYEQYF. This sequence joins TRBV12-3 or TRBV12-4 and TRBJ2-7; D not certain. Trimming took off 5 bases at V and 3 bases at J, with 11 bases between the two ends. The CDR3 contains 13 residues.

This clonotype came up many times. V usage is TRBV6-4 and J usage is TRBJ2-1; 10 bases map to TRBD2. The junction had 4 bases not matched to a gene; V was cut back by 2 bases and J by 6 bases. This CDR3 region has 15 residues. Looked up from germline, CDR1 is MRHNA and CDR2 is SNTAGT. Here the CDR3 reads CASSDGAGGPNEQFF. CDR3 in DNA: TGTGCCAGCAGTGACGGAGCGGGGGGGCCCAATGAGCAGTTCTTC.

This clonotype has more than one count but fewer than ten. The CDR3, as DNA: TGTGCCAGCAGTTTCGGGGGAATGAGCAATCAGCCCCAGCATTTT. It translates to CASSFGGMSNQPQHF. The chain is built from TRBV12-3 or TRBV12-4 and TRBJ1-5, with D tentatively TRBD1 (5 bases). This CDR3 spans 15 amino acids. The V end lost 3 bases, the J end lost 1 base, and 10 bases lay between the germline ends.

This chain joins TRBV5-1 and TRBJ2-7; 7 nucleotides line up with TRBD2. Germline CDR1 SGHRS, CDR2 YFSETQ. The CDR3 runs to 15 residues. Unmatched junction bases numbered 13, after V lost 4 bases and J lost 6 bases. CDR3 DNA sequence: TGCGCCAGCAGCCGGACCGCGGGAGAGATAGGCGAGCAGTACTTC. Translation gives CASSRTAGEIGEQYF.

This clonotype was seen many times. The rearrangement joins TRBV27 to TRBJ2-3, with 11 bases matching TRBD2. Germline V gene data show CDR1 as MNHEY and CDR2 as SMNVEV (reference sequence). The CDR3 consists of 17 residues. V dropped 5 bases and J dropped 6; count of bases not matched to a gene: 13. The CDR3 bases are TGTGCCAGCAGTCCCCGTAGCGGGAGGGCCCTCGGGGATACGCAGTATTTT. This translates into CASSPRSGRALGDTQYF.

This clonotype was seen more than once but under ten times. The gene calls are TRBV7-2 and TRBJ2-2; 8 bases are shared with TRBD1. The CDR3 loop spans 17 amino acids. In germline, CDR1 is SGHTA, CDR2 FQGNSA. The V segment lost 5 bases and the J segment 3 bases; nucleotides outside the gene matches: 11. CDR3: CASSGSRDRLYTGELFF. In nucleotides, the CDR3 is TGTGCCAGCAGCGGTAGCCGGGACAGGCTTTACACCGGGGAGCTGTTTTTT.

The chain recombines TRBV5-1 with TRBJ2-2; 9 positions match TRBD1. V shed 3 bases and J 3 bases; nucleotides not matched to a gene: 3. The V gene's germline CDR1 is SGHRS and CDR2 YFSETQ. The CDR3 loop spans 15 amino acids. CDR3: CASSSGTGYTGELFF. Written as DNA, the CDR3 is TGCGCCAGCAGCTCCGGGACAGGGTACACCGGGGAGCTGTTTTTT.

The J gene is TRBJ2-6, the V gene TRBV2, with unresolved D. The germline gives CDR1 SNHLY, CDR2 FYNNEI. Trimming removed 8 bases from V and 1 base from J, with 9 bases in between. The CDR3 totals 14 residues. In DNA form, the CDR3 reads TGTGCCAGCTACCTTCGGTCTGGGGCCAACGTCCTGACTTTC. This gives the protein CASYLRSGANVLTF.

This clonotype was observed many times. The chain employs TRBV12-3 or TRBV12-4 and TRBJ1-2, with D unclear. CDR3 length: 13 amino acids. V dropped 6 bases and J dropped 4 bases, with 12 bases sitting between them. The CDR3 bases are TGTGCCAGCAGCCCGGACCTGAGCTATGGCTACACCTTC. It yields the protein CASSPDLSYGYTF.

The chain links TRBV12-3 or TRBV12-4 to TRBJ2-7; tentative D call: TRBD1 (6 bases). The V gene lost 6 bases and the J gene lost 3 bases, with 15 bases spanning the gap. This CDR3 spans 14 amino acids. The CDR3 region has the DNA TGTGCCAGCAGCGGGACACCACGAATCTACGAGCAGTACTTC. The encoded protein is CASSGTPRIYEQYF.

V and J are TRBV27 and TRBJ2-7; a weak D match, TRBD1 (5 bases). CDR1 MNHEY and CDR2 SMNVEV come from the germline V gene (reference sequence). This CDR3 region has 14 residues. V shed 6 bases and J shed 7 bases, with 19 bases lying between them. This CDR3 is CASSSRQGFGEQYF. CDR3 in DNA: TGTGCCAGCAGCAGTCGTCAGGGATTTGGGGAGCAGTACTTC.

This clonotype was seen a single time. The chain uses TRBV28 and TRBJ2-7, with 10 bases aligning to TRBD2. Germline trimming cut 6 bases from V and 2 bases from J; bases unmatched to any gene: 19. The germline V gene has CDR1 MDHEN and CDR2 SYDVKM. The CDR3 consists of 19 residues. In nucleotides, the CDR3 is TGTGCCAGCAGCCGCCGACTAGCGGGTACAACCCCTAGCCCCTACGAGCAGTACTTC. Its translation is CASSRRLAGTTPSPYEQYF.

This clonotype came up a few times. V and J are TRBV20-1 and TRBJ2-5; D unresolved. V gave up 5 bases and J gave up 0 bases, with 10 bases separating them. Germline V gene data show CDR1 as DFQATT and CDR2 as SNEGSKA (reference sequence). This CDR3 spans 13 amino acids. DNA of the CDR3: TGCAGTGCTTCCGCTAGAAACCAAGAGACCCAGTACTTC. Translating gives CSASARNQETQYF.

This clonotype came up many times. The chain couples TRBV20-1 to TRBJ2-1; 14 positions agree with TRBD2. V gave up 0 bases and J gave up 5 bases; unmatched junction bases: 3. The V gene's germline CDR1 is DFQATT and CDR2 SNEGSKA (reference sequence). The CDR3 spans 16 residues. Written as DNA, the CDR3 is TGCAGTGCTAGAGATACGGGACTAGCGGGAGACAATGAGCAGTTCTTC. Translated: CSARDTGLAGDNEQFF.

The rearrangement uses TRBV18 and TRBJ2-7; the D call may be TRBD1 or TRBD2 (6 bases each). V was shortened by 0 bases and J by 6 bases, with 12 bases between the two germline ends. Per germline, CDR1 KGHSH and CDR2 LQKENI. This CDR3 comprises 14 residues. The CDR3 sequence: CASSPPGGLGEQYF. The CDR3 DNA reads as TGTGCCAGCTCACCACCTGGGGGGCTAGGCGAGCAGTACTTC.

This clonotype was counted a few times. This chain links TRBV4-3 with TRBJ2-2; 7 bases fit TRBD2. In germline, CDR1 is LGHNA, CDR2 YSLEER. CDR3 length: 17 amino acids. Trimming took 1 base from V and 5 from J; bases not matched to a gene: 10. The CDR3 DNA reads TGCGCCAGCAGCCAAGCCCTTTGGGCTAGCGGAACCGGGGAGCTGTTTTTT. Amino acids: CASSQALWASGTGELFF.

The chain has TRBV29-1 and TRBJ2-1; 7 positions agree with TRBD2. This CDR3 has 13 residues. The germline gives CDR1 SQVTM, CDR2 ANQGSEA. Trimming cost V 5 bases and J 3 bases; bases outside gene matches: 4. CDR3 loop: CSVKGGSYNEQFF. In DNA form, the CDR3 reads TGCAGCGTTAAAGGCGGGAGCTACAATGAGCAGTTCTTC.

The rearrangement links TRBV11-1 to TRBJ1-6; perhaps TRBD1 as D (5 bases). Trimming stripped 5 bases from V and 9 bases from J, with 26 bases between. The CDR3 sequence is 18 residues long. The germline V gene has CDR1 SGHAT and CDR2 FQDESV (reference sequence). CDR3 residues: CASSARRDGRSVLSPLHF. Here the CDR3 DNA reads TGTGCCAGCAGCGCCCGGCGGGACGGCCGGAGCGTTCTTTCACCCCTCCACTTT.

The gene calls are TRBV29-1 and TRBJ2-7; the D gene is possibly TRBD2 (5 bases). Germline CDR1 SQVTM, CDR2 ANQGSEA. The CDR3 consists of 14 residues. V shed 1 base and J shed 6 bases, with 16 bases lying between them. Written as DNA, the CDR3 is TGCAGCGTTGAAGCGGGCGACCCCCGGGGCGAGCAGTACTTC. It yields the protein CSVEAGDPRGEQYF.

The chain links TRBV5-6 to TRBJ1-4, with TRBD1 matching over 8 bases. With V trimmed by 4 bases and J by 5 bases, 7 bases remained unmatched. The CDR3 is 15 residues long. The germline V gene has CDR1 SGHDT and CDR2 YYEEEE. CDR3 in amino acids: CASSPGTGRNEKLFF. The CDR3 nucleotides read TGTGCCAGCAGCCCCGGGACAGGACGGAATGAAAAACTGTTTTTT.

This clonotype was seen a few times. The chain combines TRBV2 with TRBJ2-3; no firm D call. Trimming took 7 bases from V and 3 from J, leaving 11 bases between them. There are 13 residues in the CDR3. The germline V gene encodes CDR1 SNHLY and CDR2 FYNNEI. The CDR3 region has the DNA TGTGCCAGCACAGAGCCGATAACAGATACGCAGTATTTT. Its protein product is CASTEPITDTQYF. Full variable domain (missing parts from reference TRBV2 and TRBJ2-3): EPEVTQTPSHQVTQMGQEVILRCVPISNHLYFYWYRQILGQKVEFLVSFYNNEISEKSEIFDDQFSVERPDGSNFTLKIRSTKLEDSAMYFCASTEPITDTQYFGPGTRLTVL.

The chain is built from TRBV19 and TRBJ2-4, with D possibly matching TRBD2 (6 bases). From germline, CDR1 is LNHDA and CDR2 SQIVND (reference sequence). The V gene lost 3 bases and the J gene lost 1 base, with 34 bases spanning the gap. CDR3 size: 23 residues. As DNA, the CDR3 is TGTGCCAGTAGTATCCTCATGCCTGGGGGGATAATGGGCCCAGGTTGGGCCAAAAACATTCAGTACTTC. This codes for CASSILMPGGIMGPGWAKNIQYF.

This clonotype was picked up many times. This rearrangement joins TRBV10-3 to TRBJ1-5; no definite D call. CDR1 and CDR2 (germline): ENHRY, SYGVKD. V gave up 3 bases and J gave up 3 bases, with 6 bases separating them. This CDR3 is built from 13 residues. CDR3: CAISDGDNQPQHF. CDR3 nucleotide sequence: TGTGCCATCAGTGATGGGGACAATCAGCCCCAGCATTTT.

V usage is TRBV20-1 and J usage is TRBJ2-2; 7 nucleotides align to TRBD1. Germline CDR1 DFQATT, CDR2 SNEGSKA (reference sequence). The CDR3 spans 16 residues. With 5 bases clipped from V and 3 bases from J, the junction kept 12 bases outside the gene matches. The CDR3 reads CSAGTAEFAYTGELFF. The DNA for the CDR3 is TGCAGTGCTGGGACAGCCGAATTCGCCTACACCGGGGAGCTGTTTTTT.

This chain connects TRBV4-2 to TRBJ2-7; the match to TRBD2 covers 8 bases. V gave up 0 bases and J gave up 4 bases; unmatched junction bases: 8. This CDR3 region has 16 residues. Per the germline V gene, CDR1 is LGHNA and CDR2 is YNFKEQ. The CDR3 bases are TGTGCCAGCAGCCAAGAGCTAGCGGGTCCTCCTTACGAGCAGTACTTC. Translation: CASSQELAGPPYEQYF.

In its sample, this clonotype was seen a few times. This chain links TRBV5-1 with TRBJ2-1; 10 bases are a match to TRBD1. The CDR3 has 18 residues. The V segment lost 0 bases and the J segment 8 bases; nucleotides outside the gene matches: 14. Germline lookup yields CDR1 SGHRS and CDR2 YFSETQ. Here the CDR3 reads CASSLGRERDRGMYEQFF. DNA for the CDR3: TGCGCCAGCAGCTTGGGTAGAGAACGGGACAGGGGTATGTATGAGCAGTTCTTC.